Listed below are T cell receptor beta chains from one sample, sequenced in a study of long-term antiretroviral therapy in people with HIV. Method: immunoSEQ multiplex PCR; TCRdb's copy keeps in-frame clones and lacks some. The data show more than 20,000 clones, about 86% seen once. The starting material was unsorted PBMCs, obtained approximately 2.7 years after starting antiretroviral therapy. These TCRs come from a man aged 35 to 55 with HIV. Both conserved end residues are part of each CDR3. Each record gives: J gene, clone size, CDR3 length, V gene, D gene, CDR3 DNA, CDR3 protein. A D gene is named only where the DNA matches it firmly. The size entry is marked missing in some rows and otherwise reads once, few, many or a size class.

TRBJ2-1 | NA | 14 | TRBV19 | NA | TGTGCCAGTAGTATCAGTGCCTCCTACAATGAGCAGTTCTTC | CASSISASYNEQFF
TRBJ1-5 | NA | 14 | TRBV5-5 | NA | TGTGCCAGCAGCTTGGAAGGGGGGAGTCAGCCCCAGCATTTT | CASSLEGGSQPQHF
TRBJ2-7 | NA | 11 | TRBV6-6 | NA | TGTGCCAGCGGGCGATTGTACGAGCAGTACTTC | CASGRLYEQYF
TRBJ1-2 | NA | 17 | TRBV4-2 | TRBD1 | TGTGCCAGCAGCCAAGGACCGGGACAGGGGGTCTCCGATGGCTACACCTTC | CASSQGPGQGVSDGYTF
TRBJ2-1 | NA | 14 | TRBV11-3 | NA | TGTGCCAGCAGCCTTAGGGGGTGGAGCAATGAGCAGTTCTTC | CASSLRGWSNEQFF
TRBJ2-7 | once | 13 | TRBV5-4 | NA | TGTGCCAGCAGCCCCCGAACGGGATACGAGCAGTACTTC | CASSPRTGYEQYF
TRBJ2-7 | NA | 14 | TRBV5-1 | TRBD2 | TGCGCCAGCAGCTTGGTGGGGGAGGGCTACGAGCAGTACTTC | CASSLVGEGYEQYF
TRBJ1-1 | NA | 14 | TRBV6-1 | NA | TGTGCCAGCAGTGAAGGGAAAGTGAACACTGAAGCTTTCTTT | CASSEGKVNTEAFF
TRBJ2-7 | NA | 15 | TRBV4-1 | NA | TGCGCCAGCAGCCAAGAACTGGGGAGTATCTACGAGCAGTACTTC | CASSQELGSIYEQYF
TRBJ2-1 | NA | 14 | TRBV19 | TRBD2 | TGTGCCAGTAGGGGCGGGGGGTCATACAATGAGCAGTTCTTC | CASRGGGSYNEQFF
TRBJ1-4 | NA | 13 | TRBV4-1 | NA | TGCGCCAGCAGCCAAGATTACGGTGAAAAACTGTTTTTT | CASSQDYGEKLFF
TRBJ2-7 | NA | 15 | TRBV28 | TRBD1 | TGTGCCAGCAGTTTGACCGGGACAGGCGATTACGAGCAGTACTTC | CASSLTGTGDYEQYF
TRBJ1-1 | NA | 14 | TRBV11-3 | NA | TGTGCCAGCAGCTTAAACGGGCTGAACACTGAAGCTTTCTTT | CASSLNGLNTEAFF
TRBJ2-2 | NA | 14 | TRBV6-1 | NA | TGTGCCGGCCGCATATGGGGGAGCACCGGGGAGCTGTTTTTT | CAGRIWGSTGELFF
TRBJ2-5 | once | 15 | TRBV2 | NA | TGTGCCAGCAGTGTAGGGGACTGGCATGAAGAGACCCAGTACTTC | CASSVGDWHEETQYF
TRBJ2-2 | few | 16 | TRBV9 | TRBD1 | TGTGCCAGCAGCAGACTACAGGGGGAGGTCACCGGGGAGCTGTTTTTT | CASSRLQGEVTGELFF
TRBJ2-7 | NA | 15 | TRBV19 | NA | TGTGCCAGTAGTATAGATTCTGGCAGGGCGAACGAGCAGTACTTC | CASSIDSGRANEQYF
TRBJ2-7 | large | 13 | TRBV7-8 | TRBD2 | TGTGCCAGCAGCTCAAGCGGGGGCTACGAGCAGTACTTC | CASSSSGGYEQYF
TRBJ2-5 | NA | 14 | TRBV4-1 | NA | TGCGCCAGCAGCCAAGCGGGAGCCGGAGAGACCCAGTACTTC | CASSQAGAGETQYF
TRBJ2-2 | NA | 15 | TRBV27 | TRBD1 | TGTGCCAGCAGACCCGCGGGACAGGGGGCCGGGGAGCTGTTTTTT | CASRPAGQGAGELFF
TRBJ1-5 | NA | 13 | TRBV19 | NA | TGTGCCAGTAGTGGGGCTATAGGTCAGCCCCAGCATTTT | CASSGAIGQPQHF
TRBJ1-1 | NA | 15 | TRBV21-1 | NA | TGTGCCAGCAGCAAAACCCCCGATACGAACACTGAAGCTTTCTTT | CASSKTPDTNTEAFF
TRBJ2-3 | NA | 16 | TRBV5-4 | TRBD1 | TGTGCCAGCAGCTTGGCTCCAGGGGGAAAGTCAGATACGCAGTATTTT | CASSLAPGGKSDTQYF
TRBJ1-1 | NA | 15 | TRBV2 | NA | TGTGCCAGCAGTCCCGACAGTTCCAGGTTCTCTGAAGCTTTCTTT | CASSPDSSRFSEAFF
TRBJ2-3 | few | 16 | TRBV4-2 | TRBD1 | TGTGCCAGCAGCCAGGGATTACAGGGGGCCGAAGATACGCAGTATTTT | CASSQGLQGAEDTQYF
TRBJ2-1 | NA | 14 | TRBV6-5 | NA | TGTGCCAGCAGTAAGACCCCGGACTTGAATGAGCAGTTCTTC | CASSKTPDLNEQFF
TRBJ2-6 | NA | 16 | TRBV25-1 | NA | TGTGCCAGCAGTGAAGAATGGGGGCCTGGGGCCAACGTCCTGACTTTC | CASSEEWGPGANVLTF
TRBJ1-1 | NA | 13 | TRBV6-5 | NA | TGTGCCAGCAGCCTTCTACGGGACACTGAAGCTTTCTTT | CASSLLRDTEAFF
TRBJ1-1 | NA | 14 | TRBV30 | TRBD1 | TGTGCCTGGAGTGCAGGGACAGGGGACACTGAAGCTTTCTTT | CAWSAGTGDTEAFF
TRBJ1-2 | few | 13 | TRBV4-1 | NA | TGCGCCAGCAGCCAAGATTATTGGGATGGCTACACCTTC | CASSQDYWDGYTF
TRBJ2-1 | NA | 15 | TRBV19 | NA | TGTGCCAGTAGTATTCTGGCAGGGAACTACAATGAGCAGTTCTTC | CASSILAGNYNEQFF
TRBJ2-3 | NA | 15 | TRBV4-1 | NA | TGCGCCAGCAGCTTGGACTCTACCCCCACAGATACGCAGTATTTT | CASSLDSTPTDTQYF
TRBJ1-1 | NA | 15 | TRBV7-9 | NA | TGTGCCAGCAGCTTACACACAGCCGCCGAGACTGAAGCTTTCTTT | CASSLHTAAETEAFF
TRBJ2-2 | NA | 14 | TRBV2 | NA | TGTGCCAGCAGCCAGGACAGAGACACCGGGGAGCTGTTTTTT | CASSQDRDTGELFF
TRBJ2-1 | NA | 12 | TRBV5-1 | TRBD1 | TGCGCCAGCAGCTTGGGACAGGGGGTCACGTTCTTC | CASSLGQGVTFF
TRBJ2-7 | NA | 13 | TRBV7-2 | NA | TGTGCCAGCAGCTTTGGAGGGTCCTACGAGCAGTACTTC | CASSFGGSYEQYF
TRBJ1-3 | NA | 13 | TRBV6-5 | NA | TGTGCCAGTCAACCAAGCTCTGGAAACACCATATATTTT | CASQPSSGNTIYF
TRBJ2-7 | NA | 14 | TRBV11-2 | NA | TGTGCCAGCAGCCTACACCAGCCCTCCTACGAGCAGTACTTC | CASSLHQPSYEQYF
TRBJ2-3 | NA | 15 | TRBV28 | NA | TGTGCCAGCAGCTCCCCCCCCGACCTCACAGATACGCAGTATTTT | CASSSPPDLTDTQYF
TRBJ2-7 | NA | 13 | TRBV27 | NA | TGTGCCAGCAGTTTAGGTCACTTCTACGAGCAGTACTTC | CASSLGHFYEQYF
TRBJ2-1 | NA | 16 | TRBV19 | NA | TGTGCCAGTAGTCCCCAGGTCCTAGGGCGGGGAAATGAGCAGTTCTTC | CASSPQVLGRGNEQFF
TRBJ2-5 | NA | 14 | TRBV18 | NA | TGTGCCAGCTCACGATCGGACGGTGTGGAGACCCAGTACTTC | CASSRSDGVETQYF
TRBJ2-2 | NA | 13 | TRBV6-1 | TRBD1 | TGTGCCAGCAGTGAACAGGGGGCCGGGGAGCTGTTTTTT | CASSEQGAGELFF
TRBJ1-1 | NA | 13 | TRBV2 | NA | TGTGCCAGCTCCAGGGTGTCCGGCGGTGAAGCTTTCTTT | CASSRVSGGEAFF
TRBJ1-2 | NA | 15 | TRBV14 | NA | TGTGCCAGCAGCCAAGGACAGTCAGCTAACTATGGCTACACCTTC | CASSQGQSANYGYTF
TRBJ1-2 | few | 15 | TRBV7-9 | TRBD1 | TGTGCCAGCAGCCTAGAGACAGGGTCCAACTATGGCTACACCTTC | CASSLETGSNYGYTF
TRBJ1-1 | NA | 14 | TRBV9 | NA | TGTGCCAGCAGCGTAGGGAGCCTGGGGACTGAAGCTTTCTTT | CASSVGSLGTEAFF
TRBJ2-5 | NA | 15 | TRBV21-1 | NA | TGTGCCAGAAGGGGACAGCTAAATACCCAAGAGACCCAGTACTTC | CARRGQLNTQETQYF
TRBJ1-2 | NA | 14 | TRBV18 | NA | TGTGCCAGCTCACCAGGACATACTAACTATGGCTACACCTTC | CASSPGHTNYGYTF
TRBJ2-7 | once | 15 | TRBV7-8 | TRBD1 | TGTGCCAGCAGCAATAAACAGGGGAACTCCTACGAGCAGTACTTC | CASSNKQGNSYEQYF
TRBJ1-2 | few | 13 | TRBV29-1 | NA | TGCAGCGTTGAAGATGGGGGGTACTATGGCTACACCTTC | CSVEDGGYYGYTF
TRBJ1-2 | once | 13 | TRBV27 | TRBD1 | TGTGCCAGCAGTTTATTGACAGGGTATGGCTACACCTTC | CASSLLTGYGYTF
TRBJ2-3 | NA | 16 | TRBV5-1 | TRBD2 | TGCGCCAGCAGCAGTGGGACTAGCGGGTACTCAGATACGCAGTATTTT | CASSSGTSGYSDTQYF